Following are 4 T cell receptor beta chains from one sample sequenced in a study of early T cells in non-severe SARS-CoV-2 infection. TCRdb re-derived calls from the 5' RACE reads in MiXCR, one entry per CDR3 protein. The data show 25,000 to 30,000 distinct CDR3 sequences, with about 4.7% seen just once and 9% to 12% held by the top ten. Sequencing was done on a sample of whole blood. The receptors derive from an adult who was a healthcare worker with PCR-confirmed SARS-CoV-2 infection or an uninfected control (not recorded which).

In this sample, this clonotype turned up a few times. The rearrangement joins TRBV10-3 to TRBJ2-1; D gene ambiguous. Looked up from germline, CDR1 is ENHRY and CDR2 is SYGVKD. The CDR3 loop spans 15 amino acids. V lost 0 bases and J 3 bases, leaving 9 bases between the germline ends. This CDR3 reads CAISESSQIYNEQFF. CDR3 bases: TGTGCCATCAGTGAGTCGTCGCAGATCTACAATGAGCAGTTCTTC.

This clonotype was detected ten times or more. CDR3 bases: TGTGCCAGCAGCACCCGACAAGGAACTATAGAAAGCATTCAGTACTTC. Its protein product is CASSTRQGTIESIQYF. The chain has TRBV7-9 and TRBJ2-4; D is uncertain. The length of the CDR3 is 16 residues. Germline V gives CDR1 SEHNR, CDR2 FQNEAQ (reference sequence). The V end was cut by 5 bases, the J end by 9 bases, with 23 bases between.

The gene calls are TRBV6-4 and TRBJ1-1; a possible D gene is TRBD1 (5 bases). The V gene's germline CDR1 is MRHNA and CDR2 SNTAGT. The CDR3 spans 13 residues. The V gene lost 4 bases and the J gene lost 4 bases, with 10 bases spanning the gap. The CDR3 region has the DNA TGTGCCAGCAGTGCCCAGGGTGGCACTGAAGCTTTCTTT. Translated, it gives CASSAQGGTEAFF.

This clonotype was counted at least ten times. The chain couples TRBV27 to TRBJ2-3, with D unclear. This CDR3 has 13 amino acids. V was cut by 7 bases and J by 11 bases, with 19 bases left in between. Germline V CDR1 and CDR2: MNHEY, SMNVEV (reference sequence). CDR3 region: CASTSRTPERQYF. DNA for the CDR3: TGTGCCAGCACATCTCGGACGCCTGAAAGGCAGTATTTT.